The 30 T cell receptor beta chains given below trace back to one sample, sequenced in a study of blood T cell repertoires in COVID-19. TCRdb's copy holds only in-frame clones and misses some; the assay was immunoSEQ multiplex PCR. The sample contains over 120,000 clones, about 85% of which appear only once. The specimen sequenced was peripheral blood. These receptors were obtained from a human donor with acute or convalescent COVID-19. The donor label of this sample is uncertain.

Points on this clone: This sample also contains other DNA sequences that code for the same CDR3. This sequence joins TRBV6-5 and TRBJ1-1, with D possibly being TRBD1 (5 bases). CDR1 MNHEY and CDR2 SVGAGI come from the germline V gene. The CDR3 runs to 12 residues. Trimming left V 5 bases short and J 4 bases short, with 8 bases between. CDR3 coding DNA: TGTGCCAGCAGTCGTCAGGGCACTGAAGCTTTCTTT. This encodes CASSRQGTEAFF.

This rearrangement joins TRBV6-6 to TRBJ2-7, with TRBD2 matching over 12 bases. With 6 bases clipped from V and 1 base from J, the junction kept 7 bases outside the gene matches. The CDR3 consists of 16 residues. Germline V gene lookup returns CDR1 MNHNY and CDR2 SVGAGI (reference sequence). This chain's CDR3 is CASRGLAGRLSYEQYF. In DNA form, the CDR3 reads TGTGCCAGCAGAGGACTAGCGGGGCGATTATCCTACGAGCAGTACTTC.

V and J are TRBV12-5 and TRBJ2-5; 8 nucleotides line up with TRBD1. Losses at the gene ends were 4 bases for V and 1 base for J; bases not matched to a gene: 11. This CDR3 region has 17 residues. The germline gives CDR1 LGHNT, CDR2 FRNRAP. Written as DNA, the CDR3 is TGTGCTAGTGGTTACCCCCCGGGGACAGGAATCCAAGAGACCCAGTACTTC. Translating gives CASGYPPGTGIQETQYF.

This clone appeared a few times. The rearrangement joins TRBV6-2 or TRBV6-3 to TRBJ1-6; the D gene is possibly TRBD1 (5 bases). Trimming pared 0 bases from V and 8 bases from J, leaving 11 bases between. The CDR3 has 15 amino acids. Looked up from germline, CDR1 is MNHEY and CDR2 is SVGEGT. For the CDR3, the DNA is TGTGCCAGCAGTTACTCGAGGCAGGGTGATTCACCCCTCCACTTT. Translating it yields CASSYSRQGDSPLHF.

The chain combines TRBV7-9 with TRBJ1-2; 10 bases line up with TRBD1. J gave up 4 bases and V 1 base, and 6 bases lay outside the gene matches. This CDR3 is built from 16 residues. Germline CDR1 reads SEHNR; CDR2 reads FQNEAQ (reference sequence). CDR3 in DNA: TGTGCCAGCAGCTTAGGGGGGACAGGGGCCCCCTATGGCTACACCTTC. It yields the protein CASSLGGTGAPYGYTF.

CDR3 bases: TGTGCCAGCAGTTGGCTTGGTGGAGGAGACACTGAAGCTTTCTTT. Translating it yields CASSWLGGGDTEAFF. V gene TRBV7-8 combines with J gene TRBJ1-1; D not resolved. V lost 6 bases to trimming and J lost 3 bases, with 17 bases between them. Looked up from germline, CDR1 is SGHVS and CDR2 is FQNEAQ. This CDR3 is built from 15 residues. The complete variable domain, with remaining parts taken from reference TRBV7-8 and TRBJ1-1, reads GAGVSQSPRYKVAKRGQDVALRCDPISGHVSLFWYQQALGQGPEFLTYFQNEAQLDKSGLPSDRFFAERPEGSVSTLKIQRTQQEDSAVYLCASSWLGGGDTEAFFGQGTRLTVV.

This chain connects TRBV6-6 to TRBJ2-7, with TRBD2 matching 7 bases. The V gene end was trimmed by 4 bases and the J gene end by 5 bases; junction bases not matched to a gene: 8. CDR1 is MNHNY, CDR2 SVGAGI, per germline (reference sequence). The CDR3 totals 14 residues. DNA for the CDR3: TGTGCCAGCAGTTCCTCGGCGGGAGTACACGAGCAGTACGTC. It yields the protein CASSSSAGVHEQYV.

The chain combines TRBV6-5 with TRBJ2-7, with D tentatively TRBD2 (5 bases). Trimming removed 4 bases from V and 6 bases from J, with 16 bases in between. The CDR3 has 14 amino acids. Germline loops: CDR1 MNHEY, CDR2 SVGAGI. The CDR3 nucleotides read TGTGCCAGCAGTTTAGGGTATGAGGGCGGCGAGCAGTACTTC. It yields the protein CASSLGYEGGEQYF.

This clone was seen a single time. This rearrangement joins TRBV7-2 to TRBJ1-1; 7 bases align to TRBD1. The V gene end was trimmed by 4 bases and the J gene end by 5 bases; junction bases not matched to a gene: 4. The CDR3 runs 13 residues. Germline CDR1 and CDR2: SGHTA and FQGNSA. The CDR3 sequence is CASSYGQVTEAFF. In DNA, the CDR3 is TGTGCCAGCAGCTACGGACAGGTAACTGAAGCTTTCTTT.

V gene TRBV19 combines with J gene TRBJ1-5; maybe TRBD1 (5 bases). The CDR3 loop spans 15 amino acids. CDR1 and CDR2 from the germline V gene are LNHDA and SQIVND (reference sequence). Trimming cost V 2 bases and J 4 bases, with 12 bases left between them. Here the CDR3 reads CASSIRRGGNQPQHF. CDR3 nucleotides: TGTGCCAGTAGTATAAGAAGGGGAGGGAATCAGCCCCAGCATTTT.

J is TRBJ1-6 and V is TRBV7-2; 7 bases line up with TRBD1. The CDR3 is 13 residues long. Germline loops: CDR1 SGHTA, CDR2 FQGNSA. Unmatched junction bases numbered 3, after V lost 4 bases and J lost 9 bases. The chain's CDR3 is CASSSTGSSPLHF. The CDR3 DNA reads TGTGCCAGCAGCTCGACAGGGTCTTCACCCCTCCACTTT.

This clone has more than one count but fewer than ten. CDR3 in amino acids: CASSYLTDQETQYF. CDR3 sequence (DNA): TGTGCCAGCAGTTACCTCACAGATCAAGAGACCCAGTACTTC. The genes are TRBV6-2 or TRBV6-3 and TRBJ2-5; D unclear. V shed 2 bases and J shed 2 bases, with 9 bases lying between them. In germline, CDR1 is MNHEY, CDR2 SVGEGT. This CDR3 spans 14 amino acids.

The chain has TRBV5-1 and TRBJ2-3; tentatively, D is TRBD2 (7 bases). The CDR3 contains 15 residues. Trimming removed 4 bases from V and 2 bases from J, with 14 bases in between. CDR1 is SGHRS, CDR2 YFSETQ, per germline. This CDR3 is CASSPLRGATDTQYF. The CDR3 coding sequence is TGCGCCAGCAGCCCGCTACGGGGGGCCACAGATACGCAGTATTTT.

This chain's CDR3 is CASSPQGIGQIEQFF. CDR3 coding DNA: TGCGCCAGCAGCCCACAGGGTATAGGTCAAATTGAGCAGTTCTTC. The chain couples TRBV5-1 to TRBJ2-1; tentatively, D is TRBD1 (6 bases). Trimming removed 4 bases from V and 9 bases from J, with 20 bases in between. Germline V CDR1 and CDR2: SGHRS, YFSETQ. The CDR3 totals 15 residues.

The chain uses TRBV5-1 and TRBJ1-5; TRBD1 matches 7 bases. Germline loops: CDR1 SGHRS, CDR2 YFSETQ. CDR3 length: 14 amino acids. With V trimmed by 4 bases and J by 2 bases, 3 bases remained unmatched. CDR3 nucleotide sequence: TGCGCCAGCAGCATCGGACAGGGCAATCAGCCCCAGCATTTT. Its protein is CASSIGQGNQPQHF.

The V gene is TRBV5-8, the J gene TRBJ1-4; TRBD1 might be the D (5 bases). Trimming shortened V by 4 bases and J by 11 bases, and 12 bases separated the two germline ends. CDR3 length: 12 residues. The germline V gene encodes CDR1 SGHTS and CDR2 YDEGEE. The DNA of the CDR3 is TGTGCCAGCAGCCGGGGGTGGGGTAAACTGTTTTTT. Translated, it gives CASSRGWGKLFF.

Here the CDR3 reads CASSYSPRGGRTEAFF. DNA of the CDR3: TGTGCCAGCAGTTACTCACCCCGGGGGGGGAGGACTGAAGCTTTCTTT. V usage is TRBV6-2 or TRBV6-3 and J usage is TRBJ1-1; TRBD1 is a possible D gene (5 bases). V lost 0 bases and J 5 bases, leaving 16 bases between the germline ends. The germline gives CDR1 MNHEY, CDR2 SVGEGT. The CDR3 runs to 16 residues.

The J gene is TRBJ1-1, the V gene TRBV2; D gene uncertain. Germline V gene lookup returns CDR1 SNHLY and CDR2 FYNNEI. Trimming removed 4 bases at V and 2 bases at J, with 11 bases between. The CDR3 consists of 14 residues. The CDR3 here is CASSVAGYNTEAFF. CDR3 nucleotide sequence: TGTGCCAGCAGTGTGGCAGGTTATAACACTGAAGCTTTCTTT.

This chain connects TRBV7-2 to TRBJ2-5; 13 nucleotides align to TRBD2. V shed 5 bases, J shed 7 bases, and the junction held 16 bases outside the gene matches. The CDR3 covers 18 residues. Germline CDR1 and CDR2: SGHTA and FQGNSA. The CDR3 region has the DNA TGTGCCAGCAGCCCGGGACTAGCGGGGACCTACCTTCGGACGACCCAGTACTTC. It translates to CASSPGLAGTYLRTTQYF.

The chain joins TRBV10-3 to TRBJ2-7, with 7 bases lining up with TRBD2. V trimming: 7 bases; J trimming: 0 bases; junction bases outside the gene matches: 6. The CDR3 length is 14 residues. Germline V lookup: CDR1 ENHRY, CDR2 SYGVKD. CDR3 nucleotides: TGTGCCATCATTGGGGGGGAGGGCTCCTACGAGCAGTACGTC. This encodes CAIIGGEGSYEQYV.

The gene calls are TRBV11-1 and TRBJ2-1, with a tentative D call TRBD2 (5 bases). V was trimmed by 1 base and J by 3 bases, leaving 13 bases between them. This CDR3 is 16 amino acids long. From germline, CDR1 is SGHAT and CDR2 FQDESV (reference sequence). CDR3 amino acids: CASSLGSSGNYNEQFF. Written as DNA, the CDR3 is TGTGCCAGCAGCTTAGGGAGCTCGGGAAACTACAATGAGCAGTTCTTC.

V gene TRBV6-2 or TRBV6-3 combines with J gene TRBJ1-1, with D unresolved. The CDR3 runs to 15 residues. Per the germline V gene, CDR1 is MNHEY and CDR2 is SVGEGT. V dropped 0 bases and J dropped 4 bases, with 12 bases sitting between them. As DNA, the CDR3 is TGTGCCAGCAGTTACTCGCCGGAGTTGGGCACTGAAGCTTTCTTT. Amino acid sequence: CASSYSPELGTEAFF.

DNA for the CDR3: TGCGCCAGCAGCCCGGGACAGGGAGGGACGAGTGGCTACACCTTC. Its translation: CASSPGQGGTSGYTF. The rearrangement joins TRBV5-1 to TRBJ1-2; TRBD1 agrees at 9 bases. Looked up from germline, CDR1 is SGHRS and CDR2 is YFSETQ. CDR3 length: 15 amino acids. Unmatched junction bases numbered 11, after V lost 4 bases and J lost 7 bases.

The gene calls are TRBV7-9 and TRBJ1-1, with a tentative D call TRBD1 (6 bases). The CDR3 is made up of 12 amino acids. Deletions cut 5 bases from V and 7 bases from J, with 11 bases between. Per germline, CDR1 SEHNR and CDR2 FQNEAQ (reference sequence). The CDR3 loop is CASSAQGIEAFF. DNA for the CDR3: TGTGCCAGCAGCGCACAGGGTATTGAAGCTTTCTTT. The full variable domain, its missing parts supplied by reference TRBV7-9 and TRBJ1-1, is DTGVSQNPRHKITKRGQNVTFRCDPISEHNRLYWYRQTLGQGPEFLTYFQNEAQLEKSRLLSDRFSAERPKGSFSTLEIQRTEQGDSAMYLCASSAQGIEAFFGQGTRLTVV.

The genes are TRBV5-8 and TRBJ1-1, with 8 bases that match TRBD1. CDR1 SGHTS and CDR2 YDEGEE come from the germline V gene. The CDR3 extends over 19 amino acids. Germline trimming cut 2 bases from V and 0 bases from J; bases unmatched to any gene: 15. CDR3 residues: CASSFWQGASTTMNTEAFF. The DNA of the CDR3 is TGTGCCAGCAGCTTTTGGCAGGGGGCGTCCACTACCATGAACACTGAAGCTTTCTTT. Full variable domain (rest looked up from reference TRBV5-8 and TRBJ1-1): EAGVTQSPTHLIKTRGQQATLRCSPISGHTSVYWYQQALGLGLQFLLWYDEGEERNRGNFPPRFSGRQFPNYSSELNVNALELEDSALYLCASSFWQGASTTMNTEAFFGQGTRLTVV.

This sequence joins TRBV19 and TRBJ2-7; TRBD1 matches 9 bases. Trimming cost V 9 bases and J 4 bases; bases outside gene matches: 10. CDR3 size: 14 residues. The germline V gene has CDR1 LNHDA and CDR2 SQIVND (reference sequence). The CDR3, as DNA: TGTGCCAGGGCGGGACAGGGAGTTTATTACGAGCAGTACTTC. Translation gives CARAGQGVYYEQYF.

This chain joins TRBV9 and TRBJ2-1, with TRBD1 matching over 12 bases. The CDR3 has 19 amino acids. Trimming cost V 3 bases and J 1 base; bases outside gene matches: 11. Germline CDR1 is SGDLS and CDR2 is YYNGEE. CDR3 region: CASSANGGTGGLSYNEQFF. In DNA form, the CDR3 reads TGTGCCAGCAGCGCCAACGGTGGGACAGGGGGCCTGTCCTACAATGAGCAGTTCTTC.

The chain has TRBV6-5 and TRBJ1-1; D is possibly TRBD1 (6 bases). Germline V gene data show CDR1 as MNHEY and CDR2 as SVGAGI. Trimming pared 2 bases from V and 8 bases from J, leaving 12 bases between. This CDR3 is built from 13 residues. The CDR3 bases are TGTGCCAGCAGTTACCCCCCCGACAGGGAAGCTTTCTTT. This gives the protein CASSYPPDREAFF.

CDR3 sequence reads: CAISIDGTTRGSPLHF. The CDR3 nucleotides read TGTGCCATCAGTATCGACGGGACCACCAGGGGTTCACCCCTCCACTTT. The rearrangement uses TRBV10-3 and TRBJ1-6; weak D call: TRBD1 (6 bases). CDR1 and CDR2 from the germline V gene are ENHRY and SYGVKD. V was trimmed by 5 bases and J by 9 bases, leaving 20 bases between them. The CDR3 is 16 residues long.

The V and J genes are TRBV11-2 and TRBJ2-1; D is ambiguous. In germline, CDR1 is SGHAT, CDR2 FQNNGV. The CDR3 runs to 12 residues. V lost 5 bases to trimming and J lost 9 bases, with 11 bases between them. CDR3 DNA: TGTGCCAGCAGCCCCTCCCGGGTTGAGCAGTTCTTC. It encodes CASSPSRVEQFF.